The T cell receptor beta chain under discussion was sequenced for a study of blood T cell repertoires in COVID-19. For the study at large: Both acute and convalescent COVID-19 samples were obtained from the United States, Italy and Spain. PBMCs, B-cell-depleted T cells, or T cells provided the cDNA or gDNA that made up the material.

This clone has only a few counts. Germline V gene sequence: CDR1 GTSNPN, CDR2 SVGIG (reference sequence). V was cut by 0 bases and J by 6 bases, with 12 bases left in between. The CDR3 sequence is 14 residues long. Method: immunoSEQ multiplex PCR; TCRdb's copy keeps in-frame clones and lacks some. The data hold about 14,000 clones, with around 73% observed a single time. Sequenced material: peripheral blood. This chain connects TRBV30 to TRBJ1-5, with D maybe TRBD1 (5 bases). The TCR originated in a boy under 10 years old with active or convalescent COVID-19. CDR3 sequence reads: CAWSVGRESQPQHF. The CDR3, as DNA: TGTGCCTGGAGTGTGGGCAGGGAAAGTCAGCCCCAGCATTTT.